These 31 T cell receptor beta chains were sequenced from one sample in a study of blood T cell repertoires in COVID-19 (dated by TCRdb to the early 2020s). Library creation used the immunoSEQ multiplex PCR assay. The immuneACCESS repertoire file appears here via TCRdb, limited to in-frame rearrangements. These files lack a portion of the clones; in checked studies, under half of the deficit traces to unresolved V genes, and the cause of the others is not known. The sample records approximately 110,000 clones, 70% to 85% of which are singletons. The ten most abundant clones make up more than 0.8% of the sample. The material sequenced was peripheral blood. These receptor sequences come from a human donor with acute or convalescent COVID-19. The donor label of this sample is uncertain.

V usage is TRBV4-2 and J usage is TRBJ2-7, with 10 bases identical to TRBD2. Trimming took 2 bases from V and 0 from J; bases not matched to a gene: 1. CDR1 is LGHNA, CDR2 YNFKEQ, per germline. The CDR3 spans 15 residues. CDR3 sequence: CASSQLAGDSYEQYF. The CDR3 bases are TGTGCCAGCAGCCAACTAGCGGGGGACTCCTACGAGCAGTACTTC.

The V and J genes are TRBV13 and TRBJ2-5; possibly TRBD2 for D (5 bases). The CDR3 extends over 14 amino acids. Germline V gene data show CDR1 as PRHDT and CDR2 as FYEKMQ (reference sequence). V was shortened by 2 bases and J by 2 bases, with 9 bases between the two germline ends. CDR3 nucleotides: TGTGCCAGCAGCTTACTAGCCGGGCAAGAGACCCAGTACTTC. It is translated as CASSLLAGQETQYF.

Only one count was recorded for this clone. The V and J genes are TRBV7-2 and TRBJ1-5, with a weak D call TRBD1 (5 bases). Trimming removed 3 bases at V and 5 bases at J, with 14 bases between. The CDR3 loop spans 15 amino acids. Germline V gene sequence: CDR1 SGHTA, CDR2 FQGNSA. CDR3 protein: CASSLQGGNYQPQHF. The CDR3 DNA follows: TGTGCCAGCAGCTTGCAGGGCGGAAATTATCAGCCCCAGCATTTT.

This clone was picked up a small number of times. The chain is built from TRBV19 and TRBJ2-2, with D uncertain. Germline V gene sequence: CDR1 LNHDA, CDR2 SQIVND (reference sequence). V shed 4 bases and J shed 4 bases, with 10 bases lying between them. The CDR3 sequence is 14 residues long. The CDR3 nucleotides are TGTGCCAGTAGTACAGCAGGTATCACCGGGGAGCTGTTTTTT. This translates into CASSTAGITGELFF. Full variable domain (remainder filled in from reference TRBV19 and TRBJ2-2): DGGITQSPKYLFRKEGQNVTLSCEQNLNHDAMYWYRQDPGQGLRLIYYSQIVNDFQKGDIAEGYSVSREKKESFPLTVTSAQKNPTAFYLCASSTAGITGELFFGEGSRLTVL.

The DNA of the CDR3 is TGTGCCAGCAGTGAAATGGGGAGGCCATATCAGCCCCAGCATTTT. Its protein is CASSEMGRPYQPQHF. The chain links TRBV2 to TRBJ1-5, with D unresolved. From germline, CDR1 is SNHLY and CDR2 FYNNEI. V dropped 2 bases and J dropped 5 bases, with 13 bases sitting between them. The CDR3 runs 15 residues.

This clone was seen just once. The J gene is TRBJ2-3, the V gene TRBV2; 9 bases are shared with TRBD2. V lost 11 bases to trimming and J lost 2 bases; unmatched junction nucleotides: 11. Germline V gives CDR1 SNHLY, CDR2 FYNNEI. The CDR3 is 15 residues long. The CDR3 DNA is TGTGCCGGAGAAACGGGACTAGCCTACACAGATACGCAGTATTTT. Amino acids: CAGETGLAYTDTQYF.

This clone appeared a few times. The chain links TRBV6-6 to TRBJ1-5, with 8 bases that match TRBD1. This CDR3 has 15 residues. After removal of 0 bases from V and 6 bases from J, the junction contained 4 bases not matched to a gene. Germline CDR1 reads MNHNY; CDR2 reads SVGAGI (reference sequence). The CDR3 reads CASSYSAGGGQPQHF. DNA for the CDR3: TGTGCCAGCAGTTACTCAGCAGGGGGCGGTCAGCCCCAGCATTTT.

The V call is TRBV19, the J call TRBJ1-5, with D unclear. Germline loops: CDR1 LNHDA, CDR2 SQIVND (reference sequence). The V gene lost 1 base and the J gene lost 3 bases, with 7 bases spanning the gap. This CDR3 has 14 amino acids. The CDR3 here is CASSIGHSNQPQHF. CDR3 in DNA: TGTGCCAGTAGTATAGGACACTCCAATCAGCCCCAGCATTTT.

This clone was recorded a few times. The J gene is TRBJ1-2, the V gene TRBV19; 7 bases agree with TRBD1. The V segment lost 3 bases and the J segment 3 bases; nucleotides outside the gene matches: 7. The CDR3 has 15 amino acids. Germline V lookup: CDR1 LNHDA, CDR2 SQIVND (reference sequence). Written as DNA, the CDR3 is TGTGCCAGTAGTATGAGGCAGGGGGTCTACTATGGCTACACCTTC. This codes for CASSMRQGVYYGYTF. The variable domain in full, completed from reference TRBV19 and TRBJ1-2, reads DGGITQSPKYLFRKEGQNVTLSCEQNLNHDAMYWYRQDPGQGLRLIYYSQIVNDFQKGDIAEGYSVSREKKESFPLTVTSAQKNPTAFYLCASSMRQGVYYGYTFGSGTRLTVV.

This chain uses TRBV6-1 with TRBJ2-3; 11 bases map to TRBD2. Germline V gene lookup returns CDR1 MNHNS and CDR2 SASEGT. Trimming at V came to 4 bases and at J to 4 bases, leaving 10 bases not matched to a gene. This CDR3 has 17 amino acids. Written as DNA, the CDR3 is TGTGCCAGCAGTGCAAACATACTAGCGGGGGTCGCAGATACGCAGTATTTT. Encoded protein: CASSANILAGVADTQYF.

This clone appeared a single time. The rearrangement links TRBV15 to TRBJ1-1, with D hard to call. This CDR3 is built from 17 residues. V was trimmed by 0 bases and J by 0 bases, leaving 14 bases between them. CDR1 is LNHNV, CDR2 YYDKDF, per germline (reference sequence). CDR3 loop: CATSRDYGIAVNTEAFF. CDR3 nucleotide sequence: TGTGCCACCAGCAGAGATTATGGGATAGCGGTGAACACTGAAGCTTTCTTT.

The chain joins TRBV18 to TRBJ2-2, with TRBD1 matching 10 bases. Trimming took 6 bases from V and 0 from J; bases not matched to a gene: 7. The CDR3 is 17 residues long. Germline V gene sequence: CDR1 KGHSH, CDR2 LQKENI. CDR3 bases: TGTGCCAGCTCTAAATCGGGGACAGGGGCGAACACCGGGGAGCTGTTTTTT. The encoded protein is CASSKSGTGANTGELFF. Based on the CDR3 plus reference TRBV18 and TRBJ2-2, the full variable domain is NAGVMQNPRHLVRRRGQEARLRCSPMKGHSHVYWYRQLPEEGLKFMVYLQKENIIDESGMPKERFSAEFPKEGPSILRIQQVVRGDSAAYFCASSKSGTGANTGELFFGEGSRLTVL.

The chain uses TRBV5-1 and TRBJ2-1; 9 bases fit TRBD2. Per germline, CDR1 SGHRS and CDR2 YFSETQ. CDR3 length: 15 residues. The J segment lost 6 bases and the V segment lost 4 bases, leaving 8 bases of the junction unmatched. The DNA of the CDR3 is TGCGCCAGCAGCGGGGCGGGCGGGGGGGCCAATGAGCAGTTCTTC. As protein: CASSGAGGGANEQFF.

This chain connects TRBV9 to TRBJ2-7; possibly TRBD1 for D (6 bases). Germline lookup yields CDR1 SGDLS and CDR2 YYNGEE. This CDR3 is 16 amino acids long. V lost 3 bases, J lost 4 bases, and 20 bases lay in between. CDR3 region: CASSATDRTDLYEQYF. The CDR3 DNA is TGTGCCAGCAGCGCAACCGACAGGACCGATTTATACGAGCAGTACTTC.

The chain is built from TRBV18 and TRBJ2-5; TRBD1 aligns across 9 bases. After removal of 3 bases from V and 3 bases from J, the junction contained 5 bases not matched to a gene. The CDR3 runs to 15 residues. The germline V gene encodes CDR1 KGHSH and CDR2 LQKENI. In DNA, the CDR3 is TGTGCCAGCTCACCGACACAGGGGGCTGAAGAGACCCAGTACTTC. The encoded protein is CASSPTQGAEETQYF.

V and J are TRBV27 and TRBJ1-6; weak D call: TRBD1 (6 bases). In germline, CDR1 is MNHEY, CDR2 SMNVEV (reference sequence). V shed 3 bases and J shed 7 bases, with 10 bases lying between them. This CDR3 comprises 14 residues. This CDR3 is CASSFQGQNSPLHF. Here the CDR3 DNA reads TGTGCCAGCAGTTTCCAGGGGCAGAATTCACCCCTCCACTTT.

The chain links TRBV11-2 to TRBJ1-1, with D possibly being TRBD1 (5 bases). From germline, CDR1 is SGHAT and CDR2 FQNNGV. V was trimmed by 6 bases and J by 8 bases, leaving 16 bases between them. The CDR3 loop spans 13 amino acids. CDR3 coding DNA: TGTGCCAGCAGTCCCCAAGGGGCATCCGAAGCTTTCTTT. Protein sequence: CASSPQGASEAFF. Complete variable domain (other parts from reference TRBV11-2 and TRBJ1-1): EAGVAQSPRYKIIEKRQSVAFWCNPISGHATLYWYQQILGQGPKLLIQFQNNGVVDDSQLPKDRFSAERLKGVDSTLKIQPAKLEDSAVYLCASSPQGASEAFFGQGTRLTVV.

The rearrangement joins TRBV10-3 to TRBJ2-3, with 9 bases identical to TRBD2. With 6 bases clipped from V and 1 base from J, the junction kept 5 bases outside the gene matches. The CDR3 has 15 residues. Germline CDR1 ENHRY, CDR2 SYGVKD. CDR3 sequence reads: CAISRLAGGTDTQYF. In DNA, the CDR3 is TGTGCCATCAGCCGATTAGCGGGGGGCACAGATACGCAGTATTTT.

V gene TRBV24-1 combines with J gene TRBJ1-2; 8 positions match TRBD1. Germline CDR1 and CDR2: KGHDR and SFDVKD. Germline trimming cut 11 bases from V and 5 bases from J; bases unmatched to any gene: 24. This CDR3 is built from 18 residues. In DNA form, the CDR3 reads TGTGCCAACAGATACTACCGGACAGGGAGACAAGGGTTGTATGGCTACACCTTC. Protein product: CANRYYRTGRQGLYGYTF.

V usage is TRBV11-2 and J usage is TRBJ2-1, with 7 bases that match TRBD1. J lost 2 bases, V lost 6 bases, and 4 bases had no gene match. This CDR3 is 14 amino acids long. The germline V gene encodes CDR1 SGHAT and CDR2 FQNNGV. CDR3 amino acids: CASRQGTPYNEQFF. CDR3 DNA: TGTGCCAGCAGACAGGGGACCCCCTACAATGAGCAGTTCTTC.

This chain uses TRBV2 with TRBJ2-7, with D perhaps matching TRBD1 (6 bases). Germline CDR1 is SNHLY and CDR2 is FYNNEI. The CDR3 totals 12 residues. Trimming pared 8 bases from V and 2 bases from J, leaving 10 bases between. For the CDR3, the DNA is TGTGCCAGCGGGGGCCCCACCTACGAGCAGTACTTC. This translates into CASGGPTYEQYF.

This clone was seen at least ten times. J is TRBJ2-7 and V is TRBV12-5, with 11 positions matching TRBD1. V lost 3 bases to trimming and J lost 3 bases; unmatched junction nucleotides: 10. Germline V gene data show CDR1 as LGHNT and CDR2 as FRNRAP. CDR3 size: 17 residues. CDR3 sequence: CASGFRSGTGGNYEQYF. In DNA form, the CDR3 reads TGTGCTAGTGGTTTCCGTTCCGGGACAGGGGGGAACTACGAGCAGTACTTC.

V is TRBV7-2 and J is TRBJ2-7; possibly TRBD1 for D (6 bases). Germline values: CDR1 SGHTA, CDR2 FQGNSA. V shed 1 base and J shed 3 bases, with 7 bases lying between them. CDR3 length: 13 residues. CDR3 in DNA: TGTGCCAGCAGCTTAGGACAGGTCTACGAGCAGTACGTC. Its translation: CASSLGQVYEQYV.

The V gene is TRBV4-2, the J gene TRBJ2-5; 13 bases agree with TRBD2. This CDR3 is built from 17 residues. Germline-derived CDR1 and CDR2 are LGHNA and YNFKEQ. The J segment lost 5 bases and the V segment lost 5 bases, leaving 11 bases of the junction unmatched. CDR3 sequence: CASSARTSGGGVETQYF. In nucleotides, the CDR3 is TGTGCCAGCAGCGCCCGGACTAGCGGGGGCGGGGTGGAGACCCAGTACTTC.

V usage is TRBV30 and J usage is TRBJ1-2; D remains unclear. Germline CDR1 GTSNPN, CDR2 SVGIG (reference sequence). The CDR3 spans 13 residues. V was shortened by 4 bases and J by 1 base, with 10 bases between the two germline ends. The DNA for the CDR3 is TGTGCCTGGAACCCAGGCCTTAACTATGGCTACACCTTC. Translation: CAWNPGLNYGYTF.

The chain uses TRBV30 and TRBJ1-1; D not certain. Germline-derived CDR1 and CDR2 are GTSNPN and SVGIG (reference sequence). CDR3 length equals 13 residues. Trimming took 3 bases from V and 9 from J, leaving 17 bases between them. The CDR3 sequence is CAWSRREVLKAFF. In DNA, the CDR3 is TGTGCCTGGAGCCGGAGGGAGGTCCTAAAAGCTTTCTTT.

This clone has a count of ten or more. The chain links TRBV5-1 to TRBJ1-1, with TRBD1 identical over 7 bases. The CDR3 is 15 amino acids. CDR1 and CDR2 from the germline V gene are SGHRS and YFSETQ. V gave up 0 bases and J gave up 2 bases; unmatched junction bases: 4. For the CDR3, the DNA is TGCGCCAGCAGCTTGGGGGACAGAATAAACACTGAAGCTTTCTTT. Translation gives CASSLGDRINTEAFF.

The V gene is TRBV19, the J gene TRBJ1-3; no clear D gene. There are 14 residues in the CDR3. Between the trimmed V and J ends, which lost 5 bases and 0 bases, there was a span of 8 bases. CDR1 and CDR2 from the germline V gene are LNHDA and SQIVND (reference sequence). The CDR3 sequence is CASSVASSGNTIYF. In DNA, the CDR3 is TGTGCCAGTAGTGTAGCCTCCTCTGGAAACACCATATATTTT.

The chain uses TRBV5-1 and TRBJ2-5; TRBD2 aligns across 13 bases. This CDR3 comprises 16 residues. Trimming at V came to 0 bases and at J to 5 bases, leaving 4 bases not matched to a gene. Germline CDR1 reads SGHRS; CDR2 reads YFSETQ. DNA for the CDR3: TGCGCCAGCAGCTTGGACGGACTAGCGGGGGTCGAGACCCAGTACTTC. Protein product: CASSLDGLAGVETQYF.

In this sample, this clone turned up a few times. V usage is TRBV5-1 and J usage is TRBJ1-4; tentative D call: TRBD1 (5 bases). Germline V gives CDR1 SGHRS, CDR2 YFSETQ. This CDR3 has 17 amino acids. V was cut by 0 bases and J by 0 bases, with 12 bases left in between. CDR3 sequence (DNA): TGCGCCAGCAGCTTGGTTAGGTTGGGGCCAACTAATGAAAAACTGTTTTTT. Amino acids: CASSLVRLGPTNEKLFF. Full variable domain (remainder filled in from reference TRBV5-1 and TRBJ1-4): KAGVTQTPRYLIKTRGQQVTLSCSPISGHRSVSWYQQTPGQGLQFLFEYFSETQRNKGNFPGRFSGRQFSNSRSEMNVSTLELGDSALYLCASSLVRLGPTNEKLFFGSGTQLSVL.

The J gene is TRBJ2-1, the V gene TRBV6-5; TRBD2 might be the D (6 bases). This CDR3 comprises 14 residues. Germline V gene sequence: CDR1 MNHEY, CDR2 SVGAGI. The V end was cut by 6 bases, the J end by 6 bases, with 15 bases between. CDR3 region: CASRVVRGGNEQFF. The CDR3 nucleotides are TGTGCCAGCAGGGTGGTTAGGGGAGGCAATGAGCAGTTCTTC.